The 26 T cell receptor beta chains below were found in one sample sequenced in a study of cytomegalovirus exposure and HLA in healthy donors. The protocol was immunoSEQ multiplex PCR, while the TCRdb copy is restricted to in-frame clones and leaves out a portion. The data show some 340,000 clones, about 90% seen once. Material: PBMCs. The source of these receptors is a woman in her thirties in good health and CMV-seropositive.

This chain links TRBV29-1 with TRBJ1-5, with D perhaps TRBD1 (5 bases). V lost 7 bases and J lost 0, with 10 bases in between. CDR1 and CDR2 (germline): SQVTM, ANQGSEA. The CDR3 extends over 13 amino acids. This CDR3 reads CSAGTGSNQPQHF. CDR3 coding DNA: TGCAGCGCGGGCACAGGTAGCAATCAGCCCCAGCATTTT. Drawing the rest from reference TRBV29-1 and TRBJ1-5, the complete variable domain is SAVISQKPSRDICQRGTSLTIQCQVDSQVTMMFWYRQQPGQSLTLIATANQGSEATYESGFVIDKFPISRPNLTFSTLTVSNMSPEDSSIYLCSAGTGSNQPQHFGDGTRLSIL.

The V call is TRBV11-2, the J call TRBJ1-3; D remains unclear. Germline values: CDR1 SGHAT, CDR2 FQNNGV. The CDR3 runs 14 residues. Trimming cost V 3 bases and J 0 bases, with 6 bases left between them. The CDR3 bases are TGTGCCAGCAGCTTGATAGGCTCTGGAAACACCATATATTTT. Its translation: CASSLIGSGNTIYF.

The chain links TRBV30 to TRBJ2-7, with D possibly being TRBD2 (5 bases). This CDR3 comprises 15 residues. CDR1 GTSNPN and CDR2 SVGIG come from the germline V gene (reference sequence). V gave up 4 bases and J gave up 3 bases, with 19 bases separating them. The CDR3 sequence: CAWTARTFDYYEQYF. The CDR3 nucleotides are TGTGCCTGGACAGCGCGCACCTTTGACTACTACGAGCAGTACTTC.

The chain is built from TRBV5-5 and TRBJ1-2, with 8 bases lining up with TRBD1. This CDR3 region has 15 residues. V shed 0 bases and J 4 bases; nucleotides not matched to a gene: 5. Germline CDR1 SGHKS, CDR2 YYEKEE (reference sequence). CDR3 sequence reads: CASSLGAGGSYGYTF. CDR3 coding DNA: TGTGCCAGCAGCTTGGGAGCAGGGGGCTCCTATGGCTACACCTTC.

This clone has more than one count but fewer than ten. The chain has TRBV28 and TRBJ2-7, with unresolved D. Germline CDR1 MDHEN, CDR2 SYDVKM. The V and J ends lost 3 bases and 10 bases respectively, with 13 bases between them. The CDR3 has 12 residues. The CDR3 here is CASSFNTETQYF. The CDR3 bases are TGTGCCAGCAGTTTTAATACAGAAACTCAGTACTTC.

This chain joins TRBV11-1 and TRBJ2-5; TRBD1 agrees at 7 bases. Per the germline V gene, CDR1 is SGHAT and CDR2 is FQDESV (reference sequence). After removal of 5 bases from V and 5 bases from J, the junction contained 11 bases not matched to a gene. The CDR3 runs 15 residues. This CDR3 reads CASSPASGTAETQYF. As DNA, the CDR3 is TGTGCCAGCAGCCCCGCTTCGGGGACAGCGGAGACCCAGTACTTC. The full variable domain, its missing parts supplied by reference TRBV11-1 and TRBJ2-5, is EAEVAQSPRYKITEKSQAVAFWCDPISGHATLYWYRQILGQGPELLVQFQDESVVDDSQLPKDRFSAERLKGVDSTLKIQPAELGDSAMYLCASSPASGTAETQYFGPGTRLLVL.

This chain links TRBV5-6 with TRBJ2-3; D call uncertain. The CDR3 consists of 11 residues. Germline V gene data show CDR1 as SGHDT and CDR2 as YYEEEE. Trimming removed 1 base at V and 3 bases at J, with 0 bases between. CDR3 sequence (DNA): TGTGCCAGCAGCTTGACAGATACGCAGTATTTT. Translated: CASSLTDTQYF.

As for this clone: Other DNA sequences from this sample encode an identical CDR3 as well. This rearrangement joins TRBV9 to TRBJ1-6, with a possible D match to TRBD1 (5 bases). The length of the CDR3 is 13 residues. Trimming left V 0 bases short and J 7 bases short, with 5 bases between. CDR1 and CDR2 (germline): SGDLS, YYNGEE. This CDR3 reads CASSVGGNSPLHF. As DNA, the CDR3 is TGTGCCAGCAGCGTAGGGGGGAATTCACCCCTCCACTTT.

J is TRBJ1-6 and V is TRBV4-3; D may be TRBD1 (5 bases). CDR3 length: 15 amino acids. V was cut by 1 base and J by 8 bases, with 12 bases left in between. CDR1 is LGHNA, CDR2 YSLEER, per germline. CDR3 bases: TGCGCCAGCAGCCAAGGTGGAGGGGCTCATTCACCCCTCCACTTT. Translating gives CASSQGGGAHSPLHF.

The chain links TRBV27 to TRBJ2-7, with TRBD2 matching over 8 bases. CDR3 length equals 14 residues. Trimming took 1 base from V and 2 from J; bases not matched to a gene: 1. Germline-derived CDR1 and CDR2 are MNHEY and SMNVEV (reference sequence). The CDR3 loop reads CASSLFGGAYEQYF. CDR3 in DNA: TGTGCCAGCAGTTTATTCGGGGGGGCCTACGAGCAGTACTTC.

The rearrangement uses TRBV5-1 and TRBJ1-1, with D tentatively TRBD1 (6 bases). Looked up from germline, CDR1 is SGHRS and CDR2 is YFSETQ. The CDR3 is made up of 15 amino acids. Trimming left V 1 base short and J 7 bases short, with 17 bases between. CDR3 sequence: CASSLKGHSEGEAFF. The CDR3 DNA is TGCGCCAGCAGCTTGAAGGGACATAGCGAGGGTGAAGCTTTCTTT.

This clone came up once. The chain employs TRBV5-1 and TRBJ2-1, with 7 bases aligning to TRBD2. The CDR3 spans 16 residues. V lost 0 bases, J lost 5 bases, and 8 bases stayed unmatched. Germline V gives CDR1 SGHRS, CDR2 YFSETQ. The CDR3 nucleotides are TGCGCCAGCAGCTTGGCGGGAGGCGGGGGAAACAATGAGCAGTTCTTC. It is translated as CASSLAGGGGNNEQFF.

This clone was recorded once. The chain recombines TRBV11-2 with TRBJ2-5; D gene unclear. This CDR3 region has 14 residues. The germline CDR1 and CDR2 sequences are SGHAT and FQNNGV. Trimming took 2 bases from V and 2 from J, leaving 9 bases between them. The DNA for the CDR3 is TGTGCCAGCAGCTTACAAGCGATACAAGAGACCCAGTACTTC. The encoded protein is CASSLQAIQETQYF.

In its sample, this clone was seen once. The J gene is TRBJ2-7, the V gene TRBV18; tentative D call: TRBD1 (5 bases). Germline V gives CDR1 KGHSH, CDR2 LQKENI. V dropped 2 bases and J dropped 6 bases, with 11 bases sitting between them. The CDR3 runs to 13 residues. The CDR3 coding sequence is TGTGCCAGCTCACCAAGCAGGGTTCCCGAGCAGTACTTC. Protein product: CASSPSRVPEQYF.

The chain is built from TRBV29-1 and TRBJ2-3; 8 bases are shared with TRBD1. Losses at the gene ends were 4 bases for V and 7 bases for J; bases not matched to a gene: 7. There are 13 residues in the CDR3. CDR1 is SQVTM, CDR2 ANQGSEA, per germline. The CDR3 reads CSVAGQGRNTQYF. CDR3 coding DNA: TGCAGCGTTGCAGGACAGGGACGGAATACGCAGTATTTT.

This clone occurred a few times. The V and J genes are TRBV7-9 and TRBJ1-1; no clear D. CDR1 SEHNR and CDR2 FQNEAQ come from the germline V gene (reference sequence). CDR3 length equals 13 residues. The V end was cut by 5 bases, the J end by 1 base, with 8 bases between. CDR3 coding DNA: TGTGCCAGCAGCAAGGACGGGAACACTGAAGCTTTCTTT. This encodes CASSKDGNTEAFF.

The rearrangement links TRBV9 to TRBJ2-7; 7 positions agree with TRBD1. V shed 0 bases, J shed 3 bases, and the junction held 9 bases outside the gene matches. This CDR3 spans 16 amino acids. Germline CDR1 is SGDLS and CDR2 is YYNGEE. CDR3 sequence (DNA): TGTGCCAGCAGCGTAGGATCAGGACAGGTTTTCTACGAGCAGTACTTC. Protein sequence: CASSVGSGQVFYEQYF.

The chain employs TRBV5-6 and TRBJ2-3; the match to TRBD2 covers 9 bases. This CDR3 has 16 residues. V shed 0 bases and J 1 base; nucleotides not matched to a gene: 3. The germline CDR1 and CDR2 sequences are SGHDT and YYEEEE. The CDR3: CASSLGSGGGTDTQYF. The CDR3, as DNA: TGTGCCAGCAGCTTGGGTAGCGGGGGTGGCACAGATACGCAGTATTTT.

This clone was counted once. DNA of the CDR3: TGTGCCAGCAGTTACGGGGGCAGGGGCCCGAACACTGAAGCTTTCTTT. It translates to CASSYGGRGPNTEAFF. The genes are TRBV6-6 and TRBJ1-1, with D maybe TRBD1 (6 bases). Trimming removed 2 bases from V and 1 base from J, with 14 bases in between. CDR1 and CDR2 (germline): MNHNY, SVGAGI (reference sequence). The CDR3 covers 16 residues.

V and J are TRBV29-1 and TRBJ2-3; D unclear. This CDR3 spans 11 amino acids. CDR1 is SQVTM and CDR2 is ANQGSEA in the germline V gene. V was cut by 5 bases and J by 4 bases, with 7 bases left in between. CDR3 sequence: CSVWGADTQYF. In nucleotides, the CDR3 is TGCAGCGTTTGGGGTGCAGATACGCAGTATTTT.

The chain carries TRBV2 and TRBJ2-5; D not certain. This CDR3 is built from 12 residues. V lost 8 bases and J lost 4, with 11 bases in between. From germline, CDR1 is SNHLY and CDR2 FYNNEI. DNA for the CDR3: TGTGCCAGCGCGACTTTGGGAGAGACCCAGTACTTC. Its protein product is CASATLGETQYF.

The J gene is TRBJ1-2, the V gene TRBV29-1; tentatively, D is TRBD1 (5 bases). Trimming stripped 4 bases from V and 4 bases from J, with 16 bases between. From germline, CDR1 is SQVTM and CDR2 ANQGSEA. The CDR3 contains 14 residues. CDR3 sequence (DNA): TGCAGCGTTGGTGGGGGGAGCGGTGGCTATGGCTACACCTTC. Protein sequence: CSVGGGSGGYGYTF. Combining the CDR3 with reference TRBV29-1 and TRBJ1-2 gives the whole variable domain SAVISQKPSRDICQRGTSLTIQCQVDSQVTMMFWYRQQPGQSLTLIATANQGSEATYESGFVIDKFPISRPNLTFSTLTVSNMSPEDSSIYLCSVGGGSGGYGYTFGSGTRLTVV.

The V call is TRBV6-5, the J call TRBJ1-4; possibly TRBD1 for D (5 bases). With 7 bases removed from V and 5 bases from J, the gap between germline ends came to 17 bases. The germline V gene encodes CDR1 MNHEY and CDR2 SVGAGI. This CDR3 spans 15 amino acids. The CDR3 loop reads CASNAQTDPNEKLFF. DNA of the CDR3: TGTGCCAGCAATGCCCAGACAGACCCAAATGAAAAACTGTTTTTT.

The chain couples TRBV30 to TRBJ1-1, with D uncertain. The CDR3 has 13 amino acids. CDR1 is GTSNPN, CDR2 SVGIG, per germline (reference sequence). V was shortened by 2 bases and J by 1 base, with 8 bases between the two germline ends. The CDR3 protein is CAWSPTGNTEAFF. The CDR3 DNA reads as TGTGCCTGGAGTCCTACTGGGAACACTGAAGCTTTCTTT.

The J gene is TRBJ2-7, the V gene TRBV27, with TRBD2 matching over 8 bases. CDR3 length equals 16 residues. The V gene's germline CDR1 is MNHEY and CDR2 SMNVEV (reference sequence). V was pared by 3 bases and J by 0 bases, with 7 bases of the junction left unmatched. Written as DNA, the CDR3 is TGTGCCAGCAGTTTCACCATAGCGGGAAGCTCCTACGAGCAGTACTTC. It yields the protein CASSFTIAGSSYEQYF.

This chain joins TRBV28 and TRBJ1-2; TRBD1 matches 7 bases. This CDR3 region has 17 residues. Trimming cost V 3 bases and J 2 bases; bases outside gene matches: 12. Germline assignment: CDR1 MDHEN and CDR2 SYDVKM. In nucleotides, the CDR3 is TGTGCCAGCAGTTTCTTGACAGGGCCCCATAACAACTATGGCTACACCTTC. Amino acid sequence: CASSFLTGPHNNYGYTF.